Detailed here is one T cell receptor beta chain. Seattle patient enrollment occurred during active infection, with longitudinal follow-up thereafter. Per the study methods: Amplification from reference gene primers served as the basis for estimated nucleated cell counts. Only in-frame clones appear in the TCRdb table, and some are missing; sequencing was by immunoSEQ multiplex PCR. V and J calls and clone size are copied from that table; D and trimming were computed from the DNA. The data contain 50,000 to 80,000 clones, around 80% of them singletons. The sample originates from a study of blood T cell repertoires in COVID-19. For the study at large: The study drew acute and convalescent COVID-19 samples from the United States, Italy and Spain. Nucleic acid was either cDNA or gDNA, and it came from T cells, B-cell-depleted T cells, or PBMCs.

The CDR3 consists of 18 residues. J gave up 1 base and V 0 bases, and 8 bases lay outside the gene matches. The germline V gene encodes CDR1 LGHNA and CDR2 YNFKEQ. Sequenced material: peripheral blood. The receptor's source is a man in his sixties with COVID-19, enrolled during active disease. The chain carries TRBV4-2 and TRBJ2-5; 10 nucleotides match TRBD2. The CDR3 DNA sequence: TGTGCCAGCAGCCAAGATCATTACGGGACTAGCGTCCAAGAGACCCAGTACTTC. It yields the protein CASSQDHYGTSVQETQYF.